What follows are 30 T cell receptor beta chains derived from one specimen sequenced in a study of human T cells and chemical hapten exposure. TCRdb called the RACE reads again in MiXCR, with one record for every CDR3 protein. The sample contains just over 80,000 distinct CDR3 sequences, about 10% of which appear only once. Time point indicated: patch test 1, 2 weeks after DPC sensitization. Treatment reported: therapeutic diphenylcyclopropenone sensitization with weekly scalp DPC. Here the sequenced sample was whole blood, taken in connection with sensitization to the hapten diphenylcyclopropenone (DPC). These receptors were collected from a woman in her forties or fifties with alopecia areata. Some clones in this sample may be carry-over from other donors' samples.

This clonotype was detected a few times. The chain combines TRBV7-2 with TRBJ2-7; D may match TRBD1 or TRBD2 (6 bases each). The V end was cut by 1 base, the J end by 0 bases, with 10 bases between. CDR3 length equals 15 residues. Germline CDR1 reads SGHTA; CDR2 reads FQGNSA. The CDR3: CASSLDGGSSYEQYF. CDR3 nucleotides: TGTGCCAGCAGCTTAGACGGGGGCAGCTCCTACGAGCAGTACTTC.

This clonotype was seen more than once but under ten times. The chain recombines TRBV5-1 with TRBJ2-3; 10 positions agree with TRBD2. CDR1 is SGHRS and CDR2 is YFSETQ in the germline V gene. V lost 1 base to trimming and J lost 3 bases; unmatched junction nucleotides: 5. This CDR3 is built from 16 residues. The CDR3 reads CASSLTSGTKTDTQYF. The CDR3 bases are TGCGCCAGCAGCTTGACTAGCGGGACGAAGACAGATACGCAGTATTTT.

Ten or more counts support this clonotype. This chain links TRBV11-2 with TRBJ2-1; the match to TRBD2 covers 8 bases. With 3 bases clipped from V and 7 bases from J, the junction kept 5 bases outside the gene matches. CDR1 and CDR2 (germline): SGHAT, FQNNGV. The CDR3 has 14 amino acids. The chain's CDR3 is CASSFGLAFNEQFF. The DNA of the CDR3 is TGTGCCAGCAGCTTTGGACTAGCTTTTAATGAGCAGTTCTTC.

The genes are TRBV12-3 or TRBV12-4 and TRBJ2-7; unclear D gene. Trimming removed 1 base at V and 2 bases at J, with 12 bases between. There are 15 residues in the CDR3. CDR3 DNA sequence: TGTGCCAGCAGTTTAGGTATCGTAGGCCCCTACGAGCAGTACTTC. It codes for CASSLGIVGPYEQYF.

The chain couples TRBV19 to TRBJ2-5; TRBD2 matches 8 bases. Germline trimming cut 6 bases from V and 2 bases from J; bases unmatched to any gene: 11. This CDR3 region has 16 residues. Germline V lookup: CDR1 LNHDA, CDR2 SQIVND (reference sequence). CDR3 nucleotides: TGTGCCAGTAGACTTCTCGGGGGGGCCCAACAAGAGACCCAGTACTTC. The encoded protein is CASRLLGGAQQETQYF.

The V and J genes are TRBV5-1 and TRBJ2-1, with TRBD2 matching 7 bases. The CDR3 runs to 15 residues. V gave up 4 bases and J gave up 7 bases; unmatched junction bases: 11. Germline V gene data show CDR1 as SGHRS and CDR2 as YFSETQ. The CDR3 nucleotides are TGCGCCAGCAGCGCGGGAGTCACCCGACGGAATGAGCAGTTCTTC. Translating gives CASSAGVTRRNEQFF.

This clonotype has at least ten counts. V usage is TRBV12-3 or TRBV12-4 and J usage is TRBJ1-1, with D possibly TRBD1 on 5 matching bases. V lost 2 bases and J 4 bases, leaving 20 bases between the germline ends. This CDR3 has 17 residues. The CDR3 region is CASSLRAGRALVTEAFF. In nucleotides, the CDR3 is TGTGCCAGCAGTTTACGGGCAGGGAGGGCTTTGGTCACTGAAGCTTTCTTT.

This clonotype was seen many times. This rearrangement joins TRBV20-1 to TRBJ2-3, with TRBD2 matching 10 bases. In germline, CDR1 is DFQATT, CDR2 SNEGSKA (reference sequence). CDR3 length: 15 amino acids. V lost 5 bases and J lost 5; bases outside the gene matches: 10. In DNA form, the CDR3 reads TGCAGTGCTGAAAGGAGCGGGGGGGCTCAAGATACGCAGTATTTT. As protein: CSAERSGGAQDTQYF.

In its sample, this clonotype was seen many times. This chain connects TRBV29-1 to TRBJ1-2; TRBD1 matches 8 bases. CDR3 size: 15 residues. Germline CDR1 and CDR2: SQVTM and ANQGSEA. V lost 4 bases to trimming and J lost 4 bases; unmatched junction nucleotides: 11. CDR3 loop: CSVALLRTGSYGYTF. Here the CDR3 DNA reads TGCAGCGTTGCTCTATTGCGGACAGGGTCCTATGGCTACACCTTC.

This clonotype was counted between two and nine times. The chain carries TRBV9 and TRBJ2-1, with 8 bases that match TRBD1. CDR3 size: 16 residues. Germline CDR1 and CDR2: SGDLS and YYNGEE. After removal of 3 bases from V and 6 bases from J, the junction contained 11 bases not matched to a gene. CDR3: CASSAFPGQGLNEQFF. The CDR3 coding sequence is TGTGCCAGCAGCGCCTTCCCCGGACAGGGTCTCAATGAGCAGTTCTTC.

This clonotype appeared many times. This rearrangement joins TRBV7-8 to TRBJ2-1, with 8 bases identical to TRBD2. J gave up 5 bases and V 1 base, and 4 bases lay outside the gene matches. This CDR3 comprises 15 residues. Germline V lookup: CDR1 SGHVS, CDR2 FQNEAQ. The CDR3 DNA reads as TGTGCCAGCAGCTTAGGGGTTAGCGGGGACAATGAGCAGTTCTTC. Protein product: CASSLGVSGDNEQFF.

In this sample, this clonotype turned up a few times. The genes are TRBV10-3 and TRBJ1-4, with D possibly matching TRBD1 (5 bases). Trimming removed 4 bases at V and 10 bases at J, with 7 bases between. This CDR3 is 11 amino acids long. CDR1 and CDR2 from the germline V gene are ENHRY and SYGVKD. Here the CDR3 DNA reads TGTGCCATCAGTGGGCAGGGAAAACTGTTTTTT. Residues: CAISGQGKLFF.

This clonotype has only a few counts. V is TRBV6-2 or TRBV6-3 and J is TRBJ2-5, with 7 bases fitting TRBD1. Per germline, CDR1 MNHEY and CDR2 SVGEGT. CDR3 length: 16 amino acids. J was trimmed by 6 bases and V by 2 bases; bases with no gene match: 12. CDR3 loop: CASSYAGTEKGKTQYF. The CDR3 nucleotides read TGTGCCAGCAGTTACGCTGGGACAGAGAAAGGGAAGACCCAGTACTTC.

The chain recombines TRBV28 with TRBJ2-2; 7 bases align to TRBD2. CDR1 is MDHEN and CDR2 is SYDVKM in the germline V gene. V lost 7 bases, J lost 8 bases, and 13 bases stayed unmatched. The CDR3 length is 15 residues. The CDR3 is CASNTKASGGGELFF. CDR3 nucleotides: TGTGCCAGCAATACGAAAGCTAGCGGAGGAGGGGAGCTGTTTTTT.

This clonotype came up a few times. The chain is built from TRBV27 and TRBJ2-3; 7 bases match TRBD1. Germline V lookup: CDR1 MNHEY, CDR2 SMNVEV (reference sequence). The CDR3 contains 13 residues. V lost 9 bases to trimming and J lost 3 bases; unmatched junction nucleotides: 6. The CDR3 coding sequence is TGTGCCAGGACAAAGGGGGCGACAGATACGCAGTATTTT. Translation: CARTKGATDTQYF.

The J gene is TRBJ2-1, the V gene TRBV20-1; tentatively, D is TRBD2 (5 bases). Trimming cost V 3 bases and J 9 bases, with 18 bases left between them. In germline, CDR1 is DFQATT, CDR2 SNEGSKA (reference sequence). This CDR3 comprises 14 residues. The CDR3 bases are TGCAGTGCTAGGAAGATAGTGAGGGCAACTGAGCAGTTCTTC. The encoded protein is CSARKIVRATEQFF.

In this sample, this clonotype turned up many times. The gene calls are TRBV7-2 and TRBJ2-7; D may be TRBD1 (6 bases). The CDR3 sequence is 13 residues long. CDR1 SGHTA and CDR2 FQGNSA come from the germline V gene. The ends were cut back, 3 bases at V and 5 bases at J, with 11 bases in the middle. The CDR3 sequence: CASSFNRDNEQYF. In DNA, the CDR3 is TGTGCCAGCAGCTTTAACAGGGACAACGAGCAGTACTTC.

This clonotype was counted ten times or more. This chain uses TRBV24-1 with TRBJ1-1; 7 nucleotides line up with TRBD1. Unmatched junction bases numbered 7, after V lost 0 bases and J lost 1 base. The CDR3 is 17 residues long. Germline values: CDR1 KGHDR, CDR2 SFDVKD. CDR3 loop: CATSDLQSGQRNTEAFF. The CDR3 region has the DNA TGTGCCACCAGTGATTTGCAGTCGGGACAGAGGAACACTGAAGCTTTCTTT.

This clonotype occurred many times. The chain uses TRBV7-9 and TRBJ2-7, with a tentative D call TRBD2 (5 bases). V was trimmed by 5 bases and J by 3 bases, leaving 20 bases between them. Germline loops: CDR1 SEHNR, CDR2 FQNEAQ (reference sequence). This CDR3 is built from 16 residues. The CDR3 is CASSGRDEGVLYEQYF. The CDR3 nucleotides read TGTGCCAGCAGCGGCCGCGATGAGGGCGTCCTCTACGAGCAGTACTTC.

The rearrangement links TRBV19 to TRBJ2-2; no clear D gene. Trimming cost V 3 bases and J 7 bases, with 15 bases left between them. Germline CDR1 and CDR2: LNHDA and SQIVND (reference sequence). The CDR3 totals 15 residues. CDR3 sequence: CASSITVRRGGELFF. The DNA of the CDR3 is TGTGCCAGTAGTATTACAGTAAGGCGCGGCGGGGAGCTGTTTTTT.

The J gene is TRBJ2-1, the V gene TRBV7-2; 9 nucleotides line up with TRBD2. The CDR3 sequence is 15 residues long. CDR1 SGHTA and CDR2 FQGNSA come from the germline V gene. V was pared by 6 bases and J by 6 bases, with 9 bases of the junction left unmatched. The CDR3 DNA follows: TGTGCCAGCAGACGAGCGGGACTAGCTATCAATGAGCAGTTCTTC. The encoded protein is CASRRAGLAINEQFF.

This chain links TRBV6-6 with TRBJ1-1; the match to TRBD1 covers 7 bases. Trimming removed 3 bases from V and 1 base from J; junction bases left unmatched: 8. Germline V lookup: CDR1 MNHNY, CDR2 SVGAGI (reference sequence). This CDR3 contains 16 residues. The chain's CDR3 is CASSYGGQLSNTEAFF. In DNA, the CDR3 is TGTGCCAGCAGTTATGGGGGACAGCTCTCGAACACTGAAGCTTTCTTT.

This clonotype was recorded at least ten times. Here the CDR3 DNA reads TGTGCCAGCATGGTGACGAGGAACACTGAAGCTTTCTTT. This encodes CASMVTRNTEAFF. This rearrangement joins TRBV6-2 or TRBV6-3 to TRBJ1-1; D remains ambiguous. The CDR3 runs to 13 residues. The V gene lost 7 bases and the J gene lost 1 base, with 10 bases spanning the gap. Germline V gene sequence: CDR1 MNHEY, CDR2 SVGEGT.

This clonotype was detected a few times. This rearrangement joins TRBV27 to TRBJ1-5; D is possibly TRBD1 (5 bases). Germline CDR1 is MNHEY and CDR2 is SMNVEV (reference sequence). V lost 5 bases and J 4 bases, leaving 15 bases between the germline ends. The CDR3 extends over 15 amino acids. The CDR3 sequence: CASSPPGTINQPQHF. The CDR3, as DNA: TGTGCCAGCAGTCCTCCGGGGACGATTAATCAGCCCCAGCATTTT.

This clonotype was counted a few times. The V call is TRBV7-3, the J call TRBJ2-1; D not certain. The V gene lost 5 bases and the J gene lost 5 bases, with 28 bases spanning the gap. The CDR3 length is 19 residues. The germline gives CDR1 SGHTA, CDR2 FQGTGA. CDR3 in amino acids: CASSRYHRPNWEGNNEQFF. CDR3 nucleotide sequence: TGTGCCAGCAGCCGATACCACCGGCCAAACTGGGAAGGAAACAATGAGCAGTTCTTC.

The chain couples TRBV6-2 or TRBV6-3 to TRBJ2-7; tentative D call: TRBD2 (6 bases). Germline lookup yields CDR1 MNHEY and CDR2 SVGEGT. The CDR3 is 14 amino acids. V lost 2 bases and J 3 bases, leaving 11 bases between the germline ends. The CDR3 nucleotides read TGTGCCAGCAGTTACGTAGCGGAGAACTACGAGCAGTACTTC. Translation gives CASSYVAENYEQYF.

This clonotype was detected ten times or more. V is TRBV4-2 and J is TRBJ2-3, with D possibly called TRBD1 or TRBD2 (6 bases each). The CDR3 is 16 amino acids. V lost 4 bases to trimming and J lost 3 bases, with 17 bases between them. Per the germline V gene, CDR1 is LGHNA and CDR2 is YNFKEQ. The CDR3 DNA is TGTGCCAGCAGCCGGGTTGAGGGGGGCGGAACAGATACGCAGTATTTT. Translating gives CASSRVEGGGTDTQYF.

As for this clonotype: This may come from a read error, since a much larger clone is one base off. V usage is TRBV7-3 and J usage is TRBJ2-3; D gene ambiguous. The CDR3 covers 13 residues. Germline CDR1 reads SGHTA; CDR2 reads FQGTGA. V lost 3 bases and J lost 0, with 4 bases in between. The CDR3 sequence: CASSFHSTDTQYF. In nucleotides, the CDR3 is TGTGCCAGCAGCTTTCATAGCACAGATACGCAGTATTTT.

This clonotype was counted at least ten times. The rearrangement joins TRBV18 to TRBJ1-6, with TRBD1 matching 7 bases. This CDR3 comprises 15 residues. The J segment lost 8 bases and the V segment lost 1 base, leaving 5 bases of the junction unmatched. The V gene's germline CDR1 is KGHSH and CDR2 LQKENI. The CDR3 region has the DNA TGTGCCAGCTCACCACAGACAGGGCCTGATTCACCCCTCCACTTT. Its translation is CASSPQTGPDSPLHF.

This clonotype was picked up many times. This sequence joins TRBV12-3 or TRBV12-4 and TRBJ1-5; 12 positions match TRBD1. V shed 4 bases, J shed 2 bases, and the junction held 6 bases outside the gene matches. The CDR3 totals 17 residues. In nucleotides, the CDR3 is TGTGCCAGCAGTTCGTCGGGACAGGGGGCGGGCAATCAGCCCCAGCATTTT. It encodes CASSSSGQGAGNQPQHF.